Below, 8 T cell receptor beta chains from the same sample are listed, as sequenced in a study of blood T cell repertoires in COVID-19. Assay used: immunoSEQ multiplex PCR; TCRdb lists only in-frame clones, some missing. This table has hundreds of thousands of clones, 70% to 90% appearing once. The source material was peripheral blood. Receptors originate from a man between 65 and 85 years old with acute or convalescent COVID-19.

The genes are TRBV6-5 and TRBJ2-2; 9 bases align to TRBD1. Trimming cost V 2 bases and J 11 bases; bases outside gene matches: 12. Germline lookup yields CDR1 MNHEY and CDR2 SVGAGI. This CDR3 region has 16 residues. CDR3 loop: CASSYRTGVSWGELFF. CDR3 nucleotides: TGTGCCAGCAGTTACAGGACAGGGGTCTCTTGGGGCGAGCTGTTTTTT.

The J gene is TRBJ2-7, the V gene TRBV28; D not resolved. The V gene lost 6 bases and the J gene lost 0 bases, with 12 bases spanning the gap. In germline, CDR1 is MDHEN, CDR2 SYDVKM. This CDR3 spans 14 amino acids. The DNA for the CDR3 is TGTGCCAGCAGAGCCTCAGGATCCTCCTACGAGCAGTACTTC. Residues: CASRASGSSYEQYF.

This chain joins TRBV5-1 and TRBJ2-7, with D maybe TRBD2 (6 bases). The CDR3 totals 14 residues. Germline CDR1 SGHRS, CDR2 YFSETQ. Deletions cut 1 base from V and 5 bases from J, with 13 bases between. The CDR3 bases are TGCGCCAGCAGCTTGAATAGCGGTGGTAACGAGCAGTACTTC. It is translated as CASSLNSGGNEQYF. Supplemented by reference TRBV5-1 and TRBJ2-7, the full variable domain reads KAGVTQTPRYLIKTRGQQVTLSCSPISGHRSVSWYQQTPGQGLQFLFEYFSETQRNKGNFPGRFSGRQFSNSRSEMNVSTLELGDSALYLCASSLNSGGNEQYFGPGTRLTVT.

The chain couples TRBV2 to TRBJ2-6; D ambiguous. The germline V and J ends were trimmed by 7 bases and 0 bases, with 10 bases remaining between them. The CDR3 loop spans 15 amino acids. Germline CDR1 reads SNHLY; CDR2 reads FYNNEI. CDR3 sequence: CASTSGISGANVLTF. DNA for the CDR3: TGTGCCAGCACCTCAGGAATCTCTGGGGCCAACGTCCTGACTTTC.

This chain links TRBV2 with TRBJ1-2; D call uncertain. The germline V and J ends were trimmed by 9 bases and 4 bases, with 18 bases remaining between them. The CDR3 is 14 amino acids. Germline values: CDR1 SNHLY, CDR2 FYNNEI. The CDR3 coding sequence is TGTGCCAGTGGAAGGGAGGGTCCAGGCTATGGCTACACCTTC. Its protein is CASGREGPGYGYTF.

The rearrangement uses TRBV28 and TRBJ2-1; TRBD1 aligns across 10 bases. The ends lost 8 bases at V and 9 bases at J; junction bases unmatched: 10. The CDR3 runs 14 residues. Germline V lookup: CDR1 MDHEN, CDR2 SYDVKM. DNA of the CDR3: TGTGCCAGCGTTCTGGGGACAGGGGTTGGTGAGCAGTTCTTC. Translating gives CASVLGTGVGEQFF.

This clone was seen once. Sequence at one end of the junction differs from germline and may be a read error. The J gene is TRBJ2-2, the V gene TRBV9; 10 bases agree with TRBD2. CDR1 is SGDLS, CDR2 YYNGEE, per germline. The CDR3 has 17 amino acids. CDR3 nucleotide sequence: TGTGCCCGCAGCGGGGGGGCTAGCGGGAGTACGTCCGGGGAGCTGTTTTTT. Translation gives CARSGGASGSTSGELFF.

V usage is TRBV28 and J usage is TRBJ2-7; D uncertain. CDR1 is MDHEN, CDR2 SYDVKM, per germline. Deletions cut 6 bases from V and 2 bases from J, with 2 bases between. The CDR3 has 10 amino acids. The CDR3 spells CASSTYEQYF. The CDR3 bases are TGTGCCAGCAGCACCTACGAGCAGTACTTC.